This T cell receptor (beta chain) was recovered during a study of control samples from healthy donors and cancer patients. The CDR3 has 13 amino acids. From germline, CDR1 is SGDLS and CDR2 YYNGEE. The germline V and J ends were trimmed by 2 bases and 6 bases, with 9 bases remaining between them. Sequenced by immunoSEQ multiplex PCR; TCRdb stores in-frame clones only, minus some. Here the sample spans around 93,000 clones, roughly 92% being singletons. The J gene is TRBJ1-5, the V gene TRBV9; D remains ambiguous. The sequencing input was blood. The TCR was taken from a human donor in good health. The donor label of this sample is uncertain. The CDR3 region has the DNA TGTGCCAGCAGCGTGAGAGATGGTCAGCCCCAGCATTTT. This translates into CASSVRDGQPQHF. The whole variable domain, remainder taken from reference TRBV9 and TRBJ1-5, is DSGVTQTPKHLITATGQRVTLRCSPRSGDLSVYWYQQSLDQGLQFLIQYYNGEERAKGNILERFSAQQFPDLHSELNLSSLELGDSALYFCASSVRDGQPQHFGDGTRLSIL.